This TCR beta chain came from a study of T cells expressing NK-cell markers (dated by TCRdb to 2020 to 2021). Context from the whole study: TCR beta-chain repertoires were profiled in sorted CD3+CD56+NKG2C+, CD3+CD56+NKG2C- and CD3+CD56-NKG2C+ T-cell subsets from several donors. The eight sequenced donors were randomly selected healthy volunteers, three men and five women. Libraries were sequenced as 2 x 150 bp reads on Illumina HiSeq 2000/2500, MiSeq or NextSeq. Among the eight sequenced donors, seven were HCMV-seropositive and one was HCMV-seronegative.

From the cysteine through the phenylalanine, the CDR3 covers 14 amino acids. No DNA has been recorded. Sequences SGHKS (CDR1) and YYEKEE (CDR2) are obtained from the germline V gene (reference sequence). The data were produced on an Illumina HiSeq 2000. TCR beta cDNA libraries were made by 5'RACE template switching that added a universal primer site and unique molecular identifiers. Priming for cDNA synthesis came from the TCR beta constant segment, and two successive PCR amplification steps followed. The original methods were these. MIGEC handled demultiplexing of the reads and grouping by UMI, while MiTCR was used to assemble and quantify clonotypes. To remove erroneous sequences, TCR cDNA sequences were retained only when supported by two or more reads. The tcR package was used for downstream repertoire analysis, with clonotypes matched between fractions based on CDR3 nucleotide sequence plus V segment. VDJmatch was used to annotate antigen specificity against VDJdb, with one amino acid substitution in CDR3 permitted. The reads were reprocessed in TCRdb, with one entry per CDR3 protein sequence and no accompanying DNA. These V and J calls are TCRdb output, not the study's own analysis. The table for this sample records approximately 440,000 distinct CDR3 sequences. The leading ten clones occupy approximately 1.4% of the sample.

The study at large found these results: Whether the expanded NKG2C-expressing T cell clones were specific for HCMV antigens remained unclear. Those dominant clonotypes were again the most abundant among CD3+CD56-NKG2C+ cells in several donors, at roughly 28.3-60.1%. In over 5 donors, the dominant CD3+CD56+NKG2C+ clonotypes were among the top 10 CD8+ clonotypes and accounted for roughly 1.0-8% of CD8+ T cells.

A remark on this clonotype: Its specific antigen is unknown.

A commercial ELISA kit detecting HCMV-specific IgG in serum was used to determine HCMV serostatus. Peripheral blood mononuclear cells were isolated from blood by Ficoll density gradient centrifugation. The specimen was blood T cells: a sorted CD56 or NKG2C T cell subset, CD4+ or CD8+ T cells, or bulk PBMC T cells (not recorded which). This chain joins TRBV5-5 to TRBJ2-5; no DNA is available, so the TRBD2 call from TCRdb remains unchecked. The clonotype comes from a woman between 50 and 59 years old in good health. Donor details come from another sample of the same person, matched by shared clones. The CDR3 is CASSLLATTETQYF.